Here is one TCR beta chain with its context. The sample originates from a study of shared clonotypes between healthy human individuals. The V gene's germline CDR1 is SQVTM and CDR2 ANQGSEA. Trimming took off 0 bases at V and 1 base at J, with 15 bases between the two ends. This CDR3 has 17 residues. Method: immunoSEQ multiplex PCR; TCRdb's copy keeps in-frame clones and lacks some. The sample lists approximately 2.3 million clones, 93% occurring once. This rearrangement joins TRBV29-1 to TRBJ2-2; D is possibly TRBD1 (5 bases). This sequence was found in a man aged 18 to 30 in good health. Some clones in this sample may be carry-over from other donors' samples. Sequenced sample: naive CD4+ T cells from PBMCs. The subset is: CD45RA+ positively selected. The CDR3 protein is CSVEDWGGAGNTGELFF. The CDR3 DNA is TGCAGCGTTGAAGATTGGGGTGGGGCCGGGAACACCGGGGAGCTGTTTTTT.